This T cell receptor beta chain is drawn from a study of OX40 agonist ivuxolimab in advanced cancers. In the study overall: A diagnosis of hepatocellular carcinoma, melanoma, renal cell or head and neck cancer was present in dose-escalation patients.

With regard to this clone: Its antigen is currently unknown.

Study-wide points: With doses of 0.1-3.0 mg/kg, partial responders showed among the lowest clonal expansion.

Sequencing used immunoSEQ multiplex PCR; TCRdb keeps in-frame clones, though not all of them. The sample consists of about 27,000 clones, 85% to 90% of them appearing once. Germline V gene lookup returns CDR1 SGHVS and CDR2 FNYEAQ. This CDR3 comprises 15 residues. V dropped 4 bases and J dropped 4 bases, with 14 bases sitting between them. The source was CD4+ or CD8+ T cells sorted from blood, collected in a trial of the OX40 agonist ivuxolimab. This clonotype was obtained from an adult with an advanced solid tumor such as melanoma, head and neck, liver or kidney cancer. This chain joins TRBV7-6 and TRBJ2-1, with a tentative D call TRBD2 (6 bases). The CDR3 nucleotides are TGTGCCAGCAGCTACACCGGGACTGATTACAATGAGCAGTTCTTC. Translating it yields CASSYTGTDYNEQFF.